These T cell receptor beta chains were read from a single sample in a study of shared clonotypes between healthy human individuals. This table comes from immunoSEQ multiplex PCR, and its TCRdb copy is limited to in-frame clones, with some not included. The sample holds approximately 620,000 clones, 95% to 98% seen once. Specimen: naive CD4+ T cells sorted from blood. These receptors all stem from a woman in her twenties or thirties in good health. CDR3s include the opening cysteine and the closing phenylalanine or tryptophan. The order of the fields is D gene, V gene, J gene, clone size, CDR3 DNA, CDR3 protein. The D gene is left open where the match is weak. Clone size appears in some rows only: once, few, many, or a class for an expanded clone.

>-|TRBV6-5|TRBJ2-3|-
TGTGCCAGCCGACAAGGTAACACAGATACGCAGTATTTT
CASRQGNTDTQYF
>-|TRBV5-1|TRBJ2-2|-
TGCGCCAGCAACCTGTGGACACCGAATACCGGGGAGCTGTTTTTT
CASNLWTPNTGELFF
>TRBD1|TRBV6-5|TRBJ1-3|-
TGTGCCAGCAGCCGACAGGGCAGCTCTGGAAACACCATATATTTT
CASSRQGSSGNTIYF
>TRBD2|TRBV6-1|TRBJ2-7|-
TGTGCCAGCAGTGCTAGCGGGAGTAGGTACGAGCAGTACTTC
CASSASGSRYEQYF
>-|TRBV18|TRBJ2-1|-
TGTGCCAGCTCACCCCAGGCGGGCCTCTACAATGAGCAGTTCTTC
CASSPQAGLYNEQFF
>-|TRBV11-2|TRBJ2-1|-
TGTGCCAGCAGCTTAGCGGCGGGTCCCTACAATGAGCAGTTCTTC
CASSLAAGPYNEQFF
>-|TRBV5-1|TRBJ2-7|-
TGCGCCAGCAGCTCCTCTAACTACGAGCAGTACTTC
CASSSSNYEQYF
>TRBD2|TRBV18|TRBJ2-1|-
TGTGCCAGCTCACCACAAAGAGCGGGACGGTGGTTAGAGCAGTTCTTC
CASSPQRAGRWLEQFF
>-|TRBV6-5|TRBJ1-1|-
TGTGCCAGCCATAGGCAAATGAACACTGAAGCTTTCTTT
CASHRQMNTEAFF
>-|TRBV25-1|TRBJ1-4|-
TGTGCCACCAAACCACCCGGGACACCAAATGAAAAACTGTTTTTT
CATKPPGTPNEKLFF
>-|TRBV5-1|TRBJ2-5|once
TGCGCCAGCAAGGCCCGGGACCGGCGGGAGACCCAGTACTTC
CASKARDRRETQYF
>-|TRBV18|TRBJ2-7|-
TGTGCCAGCTCACCACAAGGTAGCTCCTACGAGCAGTACTTC
CASSPQGSSYEQYF
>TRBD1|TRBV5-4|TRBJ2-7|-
TGTGCCAGCAGCCACGGTCAGGGGGCCCTCTACGAGCAGTACTTC
CASSHGQGALYEQYF
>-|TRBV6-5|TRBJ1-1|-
TGTGCCAGCAGTTACACTACGAGTGCTGAAGCTTTCTTT
CASSYTTSAEAFF
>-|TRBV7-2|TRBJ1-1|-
TGTGCCAGCAGGTCGCTGGGGCCCAGGGGAAGAACTGAAGCTTTCTTT
CASRSLGPRGRTEAFF
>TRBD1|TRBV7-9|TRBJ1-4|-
TGTGCCAGCAGCTTAGCGACAGGGTACGAAAAACTGTTTTTT
CASSLATGYEKLFF
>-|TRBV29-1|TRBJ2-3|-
TGCAGCGTTTGCAGGGATTTGGGCACAGATACGCAGTATTTT
CSVCRDLGTDTQYF
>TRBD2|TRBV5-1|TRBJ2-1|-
TGCGCCAGCAGACATGGGCAGCGGGGAGGGCCTGGGAATGAGCAGTTCTTC
CASRHGQRGGPGNEQFF
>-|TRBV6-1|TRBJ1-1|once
TGTGCCAGCAGTGGTAGGGGACGGGTCACTGAAGCTTTCTTT
CASSGRGRVTEAFF
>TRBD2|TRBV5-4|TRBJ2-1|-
TGTGCCAGCAGTTCGCCACTAGCGGGAGGGCCAGGTGAGCAGTTCTTC
CASSSPLAGGPGEQFF
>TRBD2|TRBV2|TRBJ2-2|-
TGTGCCAGCAGTGCCCTCGCTAGCGGGACCGCCGGGGAGCTGTTTTTT
CASSALASGTAGELFF
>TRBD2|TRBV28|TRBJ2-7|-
TGTGCCAGCAGTCCTACAGCGGGAGACTACGAGCAGTACTTC
CASSPTAGDYEQYF
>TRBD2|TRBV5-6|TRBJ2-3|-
TGTGCCAGCAGCTCGTTCGTTGGGGCGGGAGGCACAGATACGCAGTATTTT
CASSSFVGAGGTDTQYF
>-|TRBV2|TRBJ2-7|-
TGTGCCAGCATTCAAAGGGGCCTCTCCTACGAGCAGTACTTC
CASIQRGLSYEQYF
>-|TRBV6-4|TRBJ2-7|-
TGTGCCAGCAGTGAGAAAGACGGGACCTCCTACGAGCAGTACTTC
CASSEKDGTSYEQYF
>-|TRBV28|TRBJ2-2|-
TGTGCCAGCGCCCCGGCCGGAACCGGGGAGCTGTTTTTT
CASAPAGTGELFF
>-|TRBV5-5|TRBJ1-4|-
TGTGCCAGCAGCCACCCTGGGACAAATGAAAAACTGTTTTTT
CASSHPGTNEKLFF
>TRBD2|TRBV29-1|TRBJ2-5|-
TGCAGCGTTGATCTCGGGGGGCAAGAGACCCAGTACTTC
CSVDLGGQETQYF
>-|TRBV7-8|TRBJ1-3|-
TGTGCCAGCAGCTTAGCGGAATGGGAACCCGGAAACACCATATATTTT
CASSLAEWEPGNTIYF
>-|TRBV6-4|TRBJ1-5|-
TGTGCCAGCAGTGAGAACGGTCCCAATCAGCCCCAGCATTTT
CASSENGPNQPQHF
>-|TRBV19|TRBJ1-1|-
TGTGCCAGTAGTCGGAGCTGGAACACTGAAGCTTTCTTT
CASSRSWNTEAFF